This is a list of T cell receptor beta chains from one sample in a study of tumor-infiltrating lymphocytes in oesophageal squamous cell carcinoma. From the PCR reads, TCRdb called clonotypes with MiXCR, one entry per CDR3 protein. The table includes under 20,000 distinct CDR3 sequences, 30% to 45% detected once. Sequencing was carried out using esophageal tumor tissue. The receptors were gathered from a male donor with esophageal squamous cell carcinoma. Both conserved end residues are part of each CDR3. Fields, in order: J gene, V gene, clone size, D gene, CDR3 DNA, CDR3 protein. A D gene is named only where the DNA matches it firmly. The size entry is marked missing in some rows and otherwise reads once, few, many or a size class.

TRBJ2-7	TRBV11-2	many	TRBD2	TGTGCCAGCAGCCTGGGACTAGCGGGGTACTACGAGCAGTACTTC	CASSLGLAGYYEQYF
TRBJ2-1	TRBV2	many	TRBD2	TGTGCCAGCAGCGGACTAGCTGATGAGCAGTTCTTC	CASSGLADEQFF
TRBJ1-1	TRBV6-2/TRBV6-3	-	-	TGTGCCAGCAGGAAGGGGCCGAACACTGAAGCTTTCTTT	CASRKGPNTEAFF
TRBJ2-7	TRBV6-1	many	-	TGTGCCAGCAGGGGACCGTTCTCCTACAATGAGCAGTACTTC	CASRGPFSYNEQYF
TRBJ2-1	TRBV7-6	few	TRBD2	TGTGCCAGCAGCCGATCTAGCGGGAGCAATGAGCAGTTCTTC	CASSRSSGSNEQFF
TRBJ2-7	TRBV5-1	-	TRBD1	TGCGCCAGCAGCCCCGGGACAGTGATGCTGGACGAGCAGTACTTC	CASSPGTVMLDEQYF
TRBJ1-4	TRBV7-2	medium-sized	-	TGTGCCAGCAGCTTATCGGGACCGACGGCGACTAGGGGGAAACTGTTTTTT	CASSLSGPTATRGKLFF
TRBJ2-1	TRBV7-6	medium-sized	-	TGTGCCAGCAGCTTTGGTGGCAGGAATGAGCAGTTCTTC	CASSFGGRNEQFF
TRBJ1-3	TRBV5-8	many	-	TGTGCCAGCAGCTTTGGGAGCTCTGGAAACACCATATATTTT	CASSFGSSGNTIYF
TRBJ2-1	TRBV18	few	TRBD2	TGTGCCAGCTCACCAGGACTAGCGGGGACCGGTTATGAGCAGTTCTTC	CASSPGLAGTGYEQFF
TRBJ2-1	TRBV7-2	few	-	TGTGCCAGCAGCTTAAGGATGCACGAGCAGTTCTTC	CASSLRMHEQFF
TRBJ1-1	TRBV11-2	-	-	TGTGCCAGCAGCTTAGGGGAGAGAACTGAAGCTTTCTTT	CASSLGERTEAFF
TRBJ2-1	TRBV6-6	-	-	TGTGCCAGCAGTGAGGGGCAGGTCTACAATGAGCAGTTCTTC	CASSEGQVYNEQFF
TRBJ2-7	TRBV3-1	-	TRBD1	TGTGCCAGCAGCCAAGCACCGGGACAGGGCTTCTACGAGCAGTACTTC	CASSQAPGQGFYEQYF
TRBJ2-3	TRBV11-1	many	TRBD1	TGTGCCAGCAGCTTAATGGGACAGGGGAGCACAGATACGCAGTATTTT	CASSLMGQGSTDTQYF